Listed here are 10 T cell receptor beta chains from one sample, sequenced in a study of blood T cell repertoires in COVID-19. Sequencing was performed with immunoSEQ multiplex PCR; in TCRdb, only in-frame clones are kept and a portion is missing. The repertoire holds under 250,000 clones, around 82% seen once, with less than 4% in the top ten. Sequenced sample: peripheral blood. The receptors were sampled from a woman at least 80 years old with acute or convalescent COVID-19.

This chain connects TRBV2 to TRBJ1-2, with D possibly TRBD1 on 6 matching bases. Germline lookup yields CDR1 SNHLY and CDR2 FYNNEI. Trimming shortened V by 3 bases and J by 1 base, and 9 bases separated the two germline ends. This CDR3 is built from 14 residues. The CDR3 DNA follows: TGTGCCAGCAGTGACAGGGGCAGTAACTATGGCTACACCTTC. Protein: CASSDRGSNYGYTF. Full variable domain (outside the CDR3, taken from reference TRBV2 and TRBJ1-2): EPEVTQTPSHQVTQMGQEVILRCVPISNHLYFYWYRQILGQKVEFLVSFYNNEISEKSEIFDDQFSVERPDGSNFTLKIRSTKLEDSAMYFCASSDRGSNYGYTFGSGTRLTVV.

The J gene is TRBJ1-5, the V gene TRBV15; 11 positions match TRBD1. V gave up 8 bases and J gave up 6 bases; unmatched junction bases: 6. This CDR3 has 14 amino acids. Germline V CDR1 and CDR2: LNHNV, YYDKDF (reference sequence). The CDR3 is CATRTGGEGQPQHF. CDR3 DNA: TGTGCCACCCGGACAGGGGGCGAAGGTCAGCCCCAGCATTTT.

The chain combines TRBV10-3 with TRBJ2-1, with a possible D match to TRBD1 (6 bases). CDR1 and CDR2 (germline): ENHRY, SYGVKD. The CDR3 spans 15 residues. V lost 5 bases, J lost 6 bases, and 17 bases lay in between. CDR3 DNA: TGTGCCATCAGTTCCGGGACAACCCACCCCAATGAGCAGTTCTTC. Amino acid sequence: CAISSGTTHPNEQFF.

V gene TRBV10-3 combines with J gene TRBJ1-2, with TRBD1 identical over 7 bases. CDR1 ENHRY and CDR2 SYGVKD come from the germline V gene. The CDR3 is made up of 14 amino acids. Trimming took 6 bases from V and 1 from J; bases not matched to a gene: 5. CDR3 in amino acids: CAIREDRVNYGYTF. The CDR3 DNA reads as TGTGCCATCAGGGAAGACAGGGTTAACTATGGCTACACCTTC.

The chain joins TRBV20-1 to TRBJ1-2; 8 bases map to TRBD1. The CDR3 has 11 amino acids. Germline trimming cut 6 bases from V and 8 bases from J; bases unmatched to any gene: 5. Germline V gene data show CDR1 as DFQATT and CDR2 as SNEGSKA (reference sequence). The CDR3 spells CSAPQGVGYTF. CDR3 sequence (DNA): TGCAGTGCCCCACAGGGGGTGGGCTACACCTTC.

The V gene is TRBV7-8, the J gene TRBJ1-5; 10 bases agree with TRBD1. Trimming removed 5 bases from V and 5 bases from J; junction bases left unmatched: 12. The CDR3 has 17 residues. Germline values: CDR1 SGHVS, CDR2 FQNEAQ. CDR3: CASSGGTGASNDQPQHF. DNA for the CDR3: TGTGCCAGCAGCGGAGGGACAGGGGCTTCCAATGATCAGCCCCAGCATTTT.

The CDR3 is CASSLAGRGGYTF. In nucleotides, the CDR3 is TGTGCCAGCAGCTTAGCGGGCAGGGGTGGCTACACCTTC. The J gene is TRBJ1-2, the V gene TRBV7-9; possibly TRBD1 for D (6 bases). V dropped 0 bases and J dropped 7 bases, with 9 bases sitting between them. The CDR3 is 13 residues long. CDR1 and CDR2 (germline): SEHNR, FQNEAQ (reference sequence).

This rearrangement joins TRBV15 to TRBJ1-5; maybe TRBD1 (5 bases). Germline CDR1 LNHNV, CDR2 YYDKDF (reference sequence). This CDR3 comprises 14 residues. Trimming cost V 1 base and J 6 bases, with 10 bases left between them. CDR3 loop: CATSRGGVGQPQHF. CDR3 bases: TGTGCCACCAGCAGAGGGGGGGTTGGTCAGCCCCAGCATTTT.

The genes are TRBV2 and TRBJ2-5; 7 bases are shared with TRBD2. There are 14 residues in the CDR3. The V and J ends lost 5 bases and 5 bases, in that order; junction bases with no gene match: 8. CDR1 is SNHLY, CDR2 FYNNEI, per germline. CDR3 loop: CASSTRTSGETQYF. The CDR3 coding sequence is TGTGCCAGCAGTACAAGGACTAGTGGGGAGACCCAGTACTTC.

The rearrangement uses TRBV3-1 (or the pseudogene TRBV3-2) and TRBJ1-1, with 9 nucleotides matching TRBD1. Germline assignment: CDR1 LGHDT and CDR2 YNNKEL (reference sequence). The CDR3 is 16 amino acids. The trim removed 3 bases at V and 2 bases at J, leaving 7 bases unmatched. In DNA form, the CDR3 reads TGTGCCAGCAGCCAGAGGACAGGGGCTATAAACACTGAAGCTTTCTTT. This sequence encodes CASSQRTGAINTEAFF.